These 18 T cell receptor beta chains were all obtained from the same sample, sequenced in a study of blood T cell repertoires in COVID-19. Produced via immunoSEQ multiplex PCR; TCRdb's table is partial and in-frame only. Altogether 400,000 to 550,000 clones are present, around nine tenths being singletons, with the ten largest covering 4% to 4.5%. Material: peripheral blood. The receptor source for this set is a woman under 40 with acute or convalescent COVID-19.

The chain employs TRBV30 and TRBJ2-7, with 9 bases lining up with TRBD1. The ends lost 2 bases at V and 5 bases at J; junction bases unmatched: 7. Germline V gives CDR1 GTSNPN, CDR2 SVGIG (reference sequence). The CDR3 spans 14 residues. The CDR3 DNA follows: TGTGCCTGGAGTCACCCGGGACAGGGAAACGAGCAGTACTTC. Amino acids: CAWSHPGQGNEQYF.

V and J are TRBV9 and TRBJ2-1, with 15 positions matching TRBD2. Per germline, CDR1 SGDLS and CDR2 YYNGEE. This CDR3 is built from 19 residues. Losses at the gene ends were 4 bases for V and 1 base for J; bases not matched to a gene: 9. The CDR3 spells CASSIRPGTSGGSYNEQFF. As DNA, the CDR3 is TGTGCCAGCAGCATACGACCCGGGACTAGCGGGGGGTCCTACAATGAGCAGTTCTTC.

The J gene is TRBJ1-1, the V gene TRBV5-1; TRBD1 agrees at 9 bases. Unmatched junction bases numbered 7, after V lost 4 bases and J lost 3 bases. The germline V gene has CDR1 SGHRS and CDR2 YFSETQ. The CDR3 length is 15 residues. The CDR3 spells CASSGLQGAYTEAFF. In DNA form, the CDR3 reads TGCGCCAGCAGCGGATTACAGGGGGCTTACACTGAAGCTTTCTTT.

The rearrangement links TRBV27 to TRBJ2-1; 7 bases line up with TRBD1. The CDR3 is made up of 14 amino acids. Germline V CDR1 and CDR2: MNHEY, SMNVEV (reference sequence). The V and J ends lost 3 bases and 6 bases, in that order; junction bases with no gene match: 5. Here the CDR3 DNA reads TGTGCCAGCAGTTTGACAGGGCTCCTCAATGAGCAGTTCTTC. Encoded protein: CASSLTGLLNEQFF.

Only a few counts were recorded for this clone. This sequence joins TRBV5-1 and TRBJ2-7; TRBD1 might be the D (6 bases). This CDR3 is 14 amino acids long. CDR1 is SGHRS and CDR2 is YFSETQ in the germline V gene. Between the trimmed V and J ends, which lost 4 bases and 2 bases, there was a span of 13 bases. In DNA form, the CDR3 reads TGCGCCAGCAGCCCCTGGACAGCAACCTACGAGCAGTACTTC. Its protein is CASSPWTATYEQYF.

This sequence joins TRBV5-5 and TRBJ2-7; possibly TRBD1 for D (6 bases). The V gene's germline CDR1 is SGHKS and CDR2 YYEKEE (reference sequence). The CDR3 contains 15 residues. The germline V and J ends were trimmed by 4 bases and 4 bases, with 18 bases remaining between them. This CDR3 is CASSRQPRQEYEQYF. In nucleotides, the CDR3 is TGTGCCAGCAGCCGACAACCACGACAGGAATACGAGCAGTACTTC.

The V call is TRBV9, the J call TRBJ1-5; D possibly corresponds to TRBD1 (6 bases). Germline lookup yields CDR1 SGDLS and CDR2 YYNGEE. Trimming removed 3 bases from V and 0 bases from J, with 16 bases in between. This CDR3 is built from 17 residues. CDR3 amino acids: CASSAGSGAYSNQPQHF. The DNA of the CDR3 is TGTGCCAGCAGCGCCGGATCAGGGGCTTATAGCAATCAGCCCCAGCATTTT.

The chain has TRBV2 and TRBJ2-7, with D tentatively TRBD1 (6 bases). Germline V lookup: CDR1 SNHLY, CDR2 FYNNEI. The germline V and J ends were trimmed by 8 bases and 1 base, with 12 bases remaining between them. CDR3 size: 13 residues. The CDR3 nucleotides are TGTGCCAGCGACGGGACAAATTCCTACGAGCAGTACTTC. This translates into CASDGTNSYEQYF.

The chain links TRBV11-2 to TRBJ2-3; the match to TRBD2 covers 9 bases. Germline CDR1 SGHAT, CDR2 FQNNGV. The trim removed 0 bases at V and 8 bases at J, leaving 9 bases unmatched. The CDR3 length is 16 residues. The CDR3 nucleotides read TGTGCCAGCAGCTTAGAGGGGGGACTAGCAAGAGCTACGCAGTATTTT. The encoded protein is CASSLEGGLARATQYF.

The gene calls are TRBV2 and TRBJ1-3, with D perhaps matching TRBD1 (6 bases). Trimming left V 5 bases short and J 2 bases short, with 13 bases between. Per germline, CDR1 SNHLY and CDR2 FYNNEI. This CDR3 spans 15 amino acids. CDR3 sequence reads: CASSLQGDTGNTIYF. In DNA form, the CDR3 reads TGTGCCAGCAGTTTACAGGGTGATACTGGAAACACCATATATTTT. The full variable domain, completed using reference TRBV2 and TRBJ1-3, is EPEVTQTPSHQVTQMGQEVILRCVPISNHLYFYWYRQILGQKVEFLVSFYNNEISEKSEIFDDQFSVERPDGSNFTLKIRSTKLEDSAMYFCASSLQGDTGNTIYFGEGSWLTVV.

The J gene is TRBJ2-1, the V gene TRBV7-3; TRBD2 matches at 7 bases. Looked up from germline, CDR1 is SGHTA and CDR2 is FQGTGA. CDR3 size: 16 residues. The V gene end was trimmed by 2 bases and the J gene end by 0 bases; junction bases not matched to a gene: 4. The CDR3 DNA is TGTGCCAGCAGCTTAGGCGCTAGCGGCTCCTACAATGAGCAGTTCTTC. Residues: CASSLGASGSYNEQFF.

The V call is TRBV2, the J call TRBJ2-2; 8 positions match TRBD2. V trimming: 3 bases; J trimming: 3 bases; junction bases outside the gene matches: 3. The CDR3 sequence is 15 residues long. CDR1 is SNHLY and CDR2 is FYNNEI in the germline V gene. This chain's CDR3 is CASSDRGGYTGELFF. The CDR3 DNA is TGTGCCAGCAGTGATCGGGGGGGGTACACCGGGGAGCTGTTTTTT.

V is TRBV6-8 and J is TRBJ1-1; 7 bases agree with TRBD1. The CDR3 has 18 residues. Germline CDR1 reads MNHGY; CDR2 reads SAAAGT. With V trimmed by 2 bases and J by 4 bases, 16 bases remained unmatched. The DNA of the CDR3 is TGTGCCAGCAGTTACCTAAACCGGGACAGTCCCCGGCGCACTGAAGCTTTCTTT. Its translation: CASSYLNRDSPRRTEAFF.

The gene calls are TRBV28 and TRBJ2-1; no clear D. V lost 2 bases and J lost 5, with 16 bases in between. CDR3 length: 16 amino acids. CDR1 MDHEN and CDR2 SYDVKM come from the germline V gene. The CDR3 DNA sequence: TGTGCCAGCAGTTTACCACCCGGGTTCGGAAACAATGAGCAGTTCTTC. Amino acid sequence: CASSLPPGFGNNEQFF.

V gene TRBV28 combines with J gene TRBJ1-1; TRBD1 matches at 7 bases. J lost 8 bases, V lost 5 bases, and 11 bases had no gene match. Germline V lookup: CDR1 MDHEN, CDR2 SYDVKM. The length of the CDR3 is 14 residues. DNA for the CDR3: TGTGCCAGCAGTCCCCGGACAGGCGCAAGGGAAGCTTTCTTT. Translation gives CASSPRTGAREAFF.

V is TRBV12-5 and J is TRBJ2-3; 14 bases are shared with TRBD2. The V gene end was trimmed by 2 bases and the J gene end by 0 bases; junction bases not matched to a gene: 22. Germline CDR1 reads LGHNT; CDR2 reads FRNRAP. The CDR3 extends over 24 amino acids. The DNA for the CDR3 is TGTGCTAGTGGTTTGTCTTTGACGGAAGTACCGGGACTAGCGGGGGCCGCTAGCACAGATACGCAGTATTTT. Translating it yields CASGLSLTEVPGLAGAASTDTQYF.

A few counts support this clone. Since a far larger clone is one base different, this is likely a read error. This chain uses TRBV4-1 with TRBJ2-3; TRBD2 matches at 8 bases. Germline CDR1 reads MGHRA; CDR2 reads YSYEKL. This CDR3 region has 16 residues. The CDR3 coding sequence is TGCGCCCGCAGCCATTATTCGGGGGGGGGCACAGATACGCAGTATTTT. It translates to CARSHYSGGGTDTQYF.

This rearrangement joins TRBV28 to TRBJ1-2; the D gene is possibly TRBD1 (6 bases). Trimming removed 1 base from V and 4 bases from J, with 10 bases in between. The length of the CDR3 is 14 residues. Germline V gene sequence: CDR1 MDHEN, CDR2 SYDVKM. As DNA, the CDR3 is TGTGCCAGCAGTTTATCGGCAGGGGTCTATGGCTACACCTTC. Translation gives CASSLSAGVYGYTF.